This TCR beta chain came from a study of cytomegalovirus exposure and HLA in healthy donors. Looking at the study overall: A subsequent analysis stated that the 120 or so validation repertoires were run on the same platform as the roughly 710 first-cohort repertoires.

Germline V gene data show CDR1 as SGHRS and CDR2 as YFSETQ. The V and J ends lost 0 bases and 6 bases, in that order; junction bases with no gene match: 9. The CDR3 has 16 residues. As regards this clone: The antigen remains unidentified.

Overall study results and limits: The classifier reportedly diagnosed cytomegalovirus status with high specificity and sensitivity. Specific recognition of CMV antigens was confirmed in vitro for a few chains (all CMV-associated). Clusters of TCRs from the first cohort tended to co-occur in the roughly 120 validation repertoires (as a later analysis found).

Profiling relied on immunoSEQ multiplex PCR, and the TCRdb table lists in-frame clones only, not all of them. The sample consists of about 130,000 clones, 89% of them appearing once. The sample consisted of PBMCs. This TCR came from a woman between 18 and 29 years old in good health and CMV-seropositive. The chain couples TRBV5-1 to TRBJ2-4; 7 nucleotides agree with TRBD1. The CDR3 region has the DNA TGCGCCAGCAGCTTGGGGGAAGGGGGCAAAACAAACATTCAGTACTTC. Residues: CASSLGEGGKTNIQYF.